These 9 T cell receptor beta chains came from one sample sequenced in a study of T cell responses to AZD1222 COVID-19 vaccine. The table came from immunoSEQ multiplex PCR; TCRdb's copy has only in-frame clones and leaves some out. The sample lists some 64,000 clones; roughly 80% were seen once. The sample consisted of peripheral blood, taken on day 0 of AZD1222 vaccination. The receptors come from an adult in good health.

The V call is TRBV2, the J call TRBJ2-5; 9 bases are a match to TRBD2. Germline values: CDR1 SNHLY, CDR2 FYNNEI. The CDR3 has 15 amino acids. J was trimmed by 5 bases and V by 6 bases; bases with no gene match: 10. Here the CDR3 reads CASSSGTSQGETQYF. The CDR3 DNA sequence: TGTGCCAGCAGCTCCGGGACTAGCCAAGGGGAGACCCAGTACTTC.

This clone was observed a single time. The DNA is left out, because the CDR3 cannot be placed on it with certainty; the CDR3 is given as TCRdb lists it. The sample carries other DNA sequences with the same CDR3. The chain employs TRBV13 and TRBJ2-7; TRBD1 is the table's D call and was not checked against the DNA. Germline V gene data show CDR1 as PRHDT and CDR2 as FYEKMQ (reference sequence). The length of the CDR3 is 14 amino acids, counting both ends. The CDR3 sequence: CASSFGTGTYEQYF.

The chain combines TRBV6-5 with TRBJ1-4, with D perhaps matching TRBD1 (6 bases). Trimming removed 0 bases from V and 8 bases from J, with 13 bases in between. Germline CDR1 and CDR2: MNHEY and SVGAGI. The CDR3 covers 15 residues. The CDR3, as DNA: TGTGCCAGCAGTTACTCTGGGGGGCGAGGAGAAAAACTGTTTTTT. As protein: CASSYSGGRGEKLFF.

The chain recombines TRBV6-6 with TRBJ1-3, with D uncertain. V lost 2 bases to trimming and J lost 4 bases, with 15 bases between them. The germline CDR1 and CDR2 sequences are MNHNY and SVGAGI (reference sequence). The length of the CDR3 is 16 residues. CDR3 amino acids: CASSYVLLRAGNTIYF. The CDR3, as DNA: TGTGCCAGCAGTTACGTCCTACTCCGGGCAGGAAACACCATATATTTT.

Only one count was recorded for this clone. The chain is built from TRBV7-9 and TRBJ1-2; 7 bases are a match to TRBD1. The CDR3 has 14 amino acids. The junction had 3 bases not matched to a gene; V was cut back by 4 bases and J by 1 base. Germline CDR1 reads SEHNR; CDR2 reads FQNEAQ (reference sequence). CDR3 bases: TGTGCCAGCAGCTCCCGGGACAGTAACTATGGCTACACCTTC. It codes for CASSSRDSNYGYTF.

The chain combines TRBV5-4 with TRBJ1-3; unclear D gene. Germline V gene sequence: CDR1 SGHNT, CDR2 YYREEE (reference sequence). CDR3 size: 13 residues. V shed 3 bases and J shed 0 bases, with 4 bases lying between them. CDR3 residues: CASSWFSGNTIYF. The CDR3 DNA sequence: TGTGCCAGCAGCTGGTTCTCTGGAAACACCATATATTTT. The full variable domain, its missing parts supplied by reference TRBV5-4 and TRBJ1-3, is ETGVTQSPTHLIKTRGQQVTLRCSSQSGHNTVSWYQQALGQGPQFIFQYYREEENGRGNFPPRFSGLQFPNYSSELNVNALELDDSALYLCASSWFSGNTIYFGEGSWLTVV.

This chain joins TRBV2 and TRBJ2-3; no definite D call. This CDR3 contains 14 residues. Per the germline V gene, CDR1 is SNHLY and CDR2 is FYNNEI. The V and J ends lost 6 bases and 0 bases respectively, with 10 bases between them. The CDR3 loop is CASRKVASTDTQYF. The CDR3 DNA reads TGTGCCAGCAGAAAAGTAGCAAGCACAGATACGCAGTATTTT.

The rearrangement uses TRBV27 and TRBJ2-1; 7 bases match TRBD2. Germline-derived CDR1 and CDR2 are MNHEY and SMNVEV (reference sequence). The CDR3 consists of 16 residues. J gave up 4 bases and V 5 bases, and 11 bases lay outside the gene matches. The DNA of the CDR3 is TGTGCCAGCAGTCCTCCCATAGCGGGCCTTTACAATGAGCAGTTCTTC. It codes for CASSPPIAGLYNEQFF.

The rearrangement joins TRBV7-9 to TRBJ1-4, with 9 bases that match TRBD1. V was pared by 2 bases and J by 8 bases, with 3 bases of the junction left unmatched. Germline assignment: CDR1 SEHNR and CDR2 FQNEAQ (reference sequence). This CDR3 contains 14 residues. The CDR3 sequence is CASSLRTGDEKLFF. The CDR3 DNA sequence: TGTGCCAGCAGCTTAAGGACAGGGGACGAAAAACTGTTTTTT.